This is a list of T cell receptor beta chains from one sample in a study of prognosis after radiotherapy for stage I lung cancer. TCRdb re-called the multiplex PCR reads with MiXCR, one entry per CDR3 protein. This sample has under 20,000 distinct CDR3 sequences, with roughly 47% found just once. This specimen consisted of PBMCs, obtained before or after stereotactic body radiation therapy (not recorded which). All receptors derive from a donor aged 50 or older with non-small cell lung cancer. Each CDR3 is given with its conserved first and last residue. D genes are given only for firm matches. Not every row has a clone size; where given, it reads once, few, many or a size class.

d_gene	abundance	len	v_gene	j_gene	CDR3aa	CDR3nt
TRBD2	many	17	TRBV9	TRBJ2-3	CASSTRTSGGAPDTQYF	TGTGCCAGCAGCACTCGGACTAGCGGGGGGGCCCCAGATACGCAGTATTTT
NA	many	15	TRBV9	TRBJ2-5	CASSVDVSREETQYF	TGTGCCAGCAGCGTAGACGTCAGCCGGGAAGAGACCCAGTACTTC
NA	medium-sized	12	TRBV12-3/TRBV12-4	TRBJ2-7	CASSVLSYEQYF	TGTGCCAGCAGTGTCCTCTCCTACGAGCAGTACTTC
NA	many	14	TRBV14	TRBJ2-1	CASSSRSSYNEQFF	TGTGCCAGCTCTAGTCGGAGCTCCTACAATGAGCAGTTCTTC
NA	NA	14	TRBV12-3/TRBV12-4	TRBJ1-4	CASSFWRYNGKLFF	TGTGCCAGCAGTTTTTGGCGATATAATGGGAAACTGTTTTTT
TRBD2	NA	14	TRBV20-1	TRBJ2-2	CSAKIAGLTLELFF	TGCAGTGCCAAAATAGCGGGACTCACCTTGGAGCTGTTTTTT
NA	many	13	TRBV18	TRBJ2-1	CASSPAAGSEQFF	TGTGCCAGCTCACCCGCGGCGGGTTCTGAGCAGTTCTTC
NA	many	15	TRBV3-1	TRBJ2-7	CASSQYGRLNPEQYF	TGTGCCAGCAGCCAATATGGGAGACTTAACCCCGAGCAGTACTTC
NA	many	16	TRBV6-1	TRBJ2-2	CASSLGPGGLTGELFF	TGTGCCAGCAGCCTGGGGCCCGGGGGATTGACCGGGGAGCTGTTTTTT
NA	medium-sized	13	TRBV28	TRBJ2-7	CASGPRGDYEQYF	TGTGCCAGCGGACCCCGGGGAGACTACGAGCAGTACTTC
NA	NA	12	TRBV7-9	TRBJ1-2	CASSPGRRGYTF	TGTGCCAGCAGCCCTGGGCGGCGTGGCTACACCTTC
NA	many	12	TRBV29-1	TRBJ2-1	CSVRRGGYEQFF	TGCAGCGTTCGCAGGGGAGGATATGAGCAGTTCTTC
TRBD1	NA	14	TRBV7-3	TRBJ2-2	CASMGQSNTGELLF	TGTGCCAGCATGGGACAGTCGAACACCGGGGAGCTGCTTTTT
TRBD2	many	15	TRBV7-6	TRBJ2-3	CASSPLAGSPDTQYF	TGTGCCAGCAGTCCTCTAGCGGGGTCACCAGATACGCAGTATTTT
TRBD2	many	16	TRBV5-1	TRBJ2-7	CASSLGGTSGNDEQYF	TGCGCCAGCAGCTTGGGGGGGACTAGCGGGAACGACGAGCAGTACTTC
NA	many	16	TRBV27	TRBJ2-3	CASRTGKGLGTDTQYF	TGTGCCAGCAGAACCGGCAAGGGGTTGGGGACAGATACGCAGTATTTT
NA	NA	14	TRBV5-4	TRBJ1-4	CASSLEGGNEKLFF	TGTGCCAGCAGCCTGGAAGGGGGGAATGAAAAACTGTTTTTT
NA	NA	14	TRBV19	TRBJ1-5	CASSFGLGDQPQHF	TGTGCCAGTAGTTTCGGATTGGGCGATCAGCCCCAGCATTTT
NA	many	14	TRBV28	TRBJ1-5	CASSLGWGNQPQHF	TGTGCCAGCAGTTTAGGCTGGGGCAATCAGCCCCAGCATTTT
NA	many	11	TRBV29-1	TRBJ1-2	CSVETTEGYTF	TGCAGCGTTGAAACGACAGAAGGCTACACCTTC
TRBD1	many	14	TRBV30	TRBJ1-1	CAWSTGQGGTEAFF	TGTGCCTGGAGCACCGGACAGGGAGGCACTGAAGCTTTCTTT
NA	once	17	TRBV15	TRBJ1-5	CATSRTGSPNSNQPQHF	TGTGCCACCAGCAGGACCGGGTCGCCGAATAGCAATCAGCCCCAGCATTTT
TRBD2	many	15	TRBV15	TRBJ2-7	CATSRGPLTSAEQYF	TGTGCCACCAGCAGAGGACCTCTCACTAGCGCCGAGCAGTACTTC
TRBD1	medium-sized	14	TRBV5-1	TRBJ1-2	CASSLEQGGYGYTF	TGCGCCAGCAGCCTAGAACAGGGGGGCTATGGCTACACCTTC
TRBD2	many	15	TRBV20-1	TRBJ2-1	CSAQTPSGEYNEQFF	TGCAGTGCCCAAACGCCTAGCGGAGAGTACAATGAGCAGTTCTTC
TRBD1	many	15	TRBV28	TRBJ2-1	CASRTGSGQGGEQFF	TGTGCCAGCAGAACTGGCTCGGGACAGGGAGGTGAGCAGTTCTTC
NA	NA	14	TRBV28	TRBJ2-1	CASSLWATQGEQFF	TGTGCCAGCAGTTTATGGGCCACCCAGGGTGAGCAGTTCTTC
NA	NA	16	TRBV7-2	TRBJ2-2	CASSLRHNTNTGELFF	TGTGCCAGCAGCTTACGACATAATACGAACACCGGGGAGCTGTTTTTT
NA	many	14	TRBV5-1	TRBJ2-3	CASSLLTSTDTQYF	TGCGCCAGCAGCTTGTTGACAAGCACAGATACGCAGTATTTT
NA	NA	13	TRBV6-2/TRBV6-3	TRBJ2-3	CASSREVLDTQYF	TGTGCCAGCAGCAGGGAGGTCCTCGATACGCAGTATTTT
NA	many	15	TRBV29-1	TRBJ2-1	CSVEGQQDYYNEQFF	TGCAGCGTTGAAGGACAGCAGGACTACTACAATGAGCAGTTCTTC
NA	many	9	TRBV15	TRBJ2-1	CATSRDVLF	TGTGCCACCAGCAGAGATGTGCTCTTC
NA	many	16	TRBV28	TRBJ1-1	CASSPPRDERYTEAFF	TGTGCCAGCAGCCCCCCCAGAGATGAAAGGTACACTGAAGCTTTCTTT
TRBD1	NA	16	TRBV20-1	TRBJ1-5	CSAIYPRTGWFQPQHF	TGCAGTGCTATATATCCTAGGACAGGGTGGTTTCAGCCCCAGCATTTT
NA	many	15	TRBV5-8	TRBJ1-3	CASSLEVTSGNTIYF	TGTGCCAGCAGCTTGGAGGTAACCTCTGGAAACACCATATATTTT
NA	many	17	TRBV4-2	TRBJ2-2	CASSQVWVRRSTGELFF	TGTGCCAGCAGCCAAGTCTGGGTTAGGAGGAGCACCGGGGAGCTGTTTTTT
NA	NA	8	TRBV11-2	TRBJ2-7	CARGEQYF	TGTGCCAGGGGCGAGCAGTACTTC
NA	NA	15	TRBV11-2	TRBJ2-1	CVSRFSRSSYNEQFF	TGTGTCAGCAGATTTTCCCGAAGCTCCTACAATGAGCAGTTCTTC
NA	many	14	TRBV20-1	TRBJ2-5	CSANGYQTQETQYF	TGCAGTGCTAATGGTTACCAGACCCAAGAGACCCAGTACTTC
NA	NA	15	TRBV6-2/TRBV6-3	TRBJ2-7	CASSELRDILYEQYF	TGTGCCAGCAGTGAACTCCGGGACATCCTTTACGAGCAGTACTTC
NA	NA	13	TRBV6-5	TRBJ2-1	CASSYSSMNEHFF	TGTGCCAGCAGTTACTCGTCTATGAATGAGCATTTCTTC
NA	many	12	TRBV7-9	TRBJ2-5	CASSLAQETQYF	TGTGCCAGCAGCTTAGCTCAAGAGACCCAGTACTTC
TRBD1	NA	14	TRBV2	TRBJ1-5	CASMTGGGNQPQHF	TGTGCCAGCATGACAGGGGGCGGCAATCAGCCCCAGCATTTT
NA	many	14	TRBV30	TRBJ2-1	CAWNAVAAYNEQFF	TGTGCCTGGAATGCGGTAGCGGCCTACAATGAGCAGTTCTTC
NA	many	14	TRBV18	TRBJ2-5	CASSPVPAQETQYF	TGTGCCAGCTCACCAGTTCCAGCACAAGAGACCCAGTACTTC
NA	NA	14	TRBV15	TRBJ1-2	CATSSYRAGPGYTF	TGTGCCACCAGCAGTTATCGAGCAGGCCCCGGCTACACCTTC
TRBD2	medium-sized	14	TRBV6-1	TRBJ2-7	CASTPGGRGYEQYF	TGTGCCAGCACCCCCGGAGGGAGGGGTTACGAGCAGTACTTC
TRBD2	medium-sized	19	TRBV28	TRBJ2-7	CASSLWEGRGGTKAYEQYF	TGTGCCAGCAGTTTATGGGAGGGTCGGGGGGGGACCAAAGCCTACGAGCAGTACTTC
NA	many	14	TRBV7-8	TRBJ1-1	CASSLVQGPSEAFF	TGTGCCAGCAGCTTAGTTCAGGGACCCTCTGAAGCTTTCTTT
TRBD2	many	19	TRBV4-1	TRBJ2-2	CASSQEPSGVGRNTGELFF	TGCGCCAGCAGCCAAGAACCTAGCGGGGTAGGTCGAAACACCGGGGAGCTGTTTTTT
NA	many	14	TRBV7-9	TRBJ2-4	CASSVGLAKNIQYF	TGTGCCAGCAGCGTCGGGCTAGCCAAAAACATTCAGTACTTC
NA	NA	14	TRBV6-1	TRBJ1-5	CASSEARHNQPQHF	TGTGCCAGCAGTGAAGCTCGACACAATCAGCCCCAGCATTTT
NA	many	14	TRBV20-1	TRBJ2-3	CSAIPGLSTDTQYF	TGCAGTGCTATACCGGGACTGAGCACAGATACGCAGTATTTT